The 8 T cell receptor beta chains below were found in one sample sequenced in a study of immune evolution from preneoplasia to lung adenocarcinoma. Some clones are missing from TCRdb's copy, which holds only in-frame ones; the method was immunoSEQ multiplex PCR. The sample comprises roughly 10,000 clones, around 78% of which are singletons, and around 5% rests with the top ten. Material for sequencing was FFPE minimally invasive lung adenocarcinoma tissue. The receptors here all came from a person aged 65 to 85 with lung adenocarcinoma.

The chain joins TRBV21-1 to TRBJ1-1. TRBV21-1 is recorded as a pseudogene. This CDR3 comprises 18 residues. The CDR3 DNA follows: TGTGCCAGCAGCAATCCCCGGAATTGGAGGGGATGGAACACTGAAGCTTTCTTT. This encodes CASSNPRNWRGWNTEAFF.

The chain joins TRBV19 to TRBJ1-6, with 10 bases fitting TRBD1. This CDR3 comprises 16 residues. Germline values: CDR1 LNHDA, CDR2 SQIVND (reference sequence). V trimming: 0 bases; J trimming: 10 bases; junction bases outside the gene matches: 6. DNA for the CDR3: TGTGCCAGTAGTATAGATATAAGGACAGGGGGATCACCCCTCCACTTT. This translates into CASSIDIRTGGSPLHF.

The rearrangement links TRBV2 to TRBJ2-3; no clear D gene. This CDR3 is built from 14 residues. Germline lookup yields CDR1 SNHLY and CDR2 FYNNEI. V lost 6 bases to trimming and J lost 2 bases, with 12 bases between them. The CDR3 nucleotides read TGTGCCAGCAGCCGGACGCAATCCACAGATACGCAGTATTTT. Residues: CASSRTQSTDTQYF.

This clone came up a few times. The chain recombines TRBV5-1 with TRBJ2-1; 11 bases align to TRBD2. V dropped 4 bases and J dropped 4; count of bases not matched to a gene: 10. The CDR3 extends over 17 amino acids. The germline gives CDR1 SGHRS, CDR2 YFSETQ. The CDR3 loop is CASSPELAGVGYNEQFF. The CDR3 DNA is TGCGCCAGCAGCCCCGAACTAGCGGGAGTGGGTTACAATGAGCAGTTCTTC.

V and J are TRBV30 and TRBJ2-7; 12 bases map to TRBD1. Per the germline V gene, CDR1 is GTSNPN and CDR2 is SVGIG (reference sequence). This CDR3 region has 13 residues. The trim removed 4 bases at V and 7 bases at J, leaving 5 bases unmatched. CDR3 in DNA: TGTGCCTGGAAGGGACAGGGGGCAAAGGAGCAGTACTTC. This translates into CAWKGQGAKEQYF.

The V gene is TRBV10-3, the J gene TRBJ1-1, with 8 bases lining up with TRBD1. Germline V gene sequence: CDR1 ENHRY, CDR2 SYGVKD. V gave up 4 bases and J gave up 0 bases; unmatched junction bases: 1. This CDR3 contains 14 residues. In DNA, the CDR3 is TGTGCCATCAGTGGGACAGGGATGAACACTGAAGCTTTCTTT. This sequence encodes CAISGTGMNTEAFF.

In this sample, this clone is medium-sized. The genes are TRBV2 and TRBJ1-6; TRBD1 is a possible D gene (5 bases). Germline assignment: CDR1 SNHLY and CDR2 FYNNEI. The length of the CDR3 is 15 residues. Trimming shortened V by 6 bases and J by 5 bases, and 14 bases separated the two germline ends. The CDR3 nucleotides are TGTGCCAGCAGGAGTACGTCGGGGGATAATTCACCCCTCCACTTT. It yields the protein CASRSTSGDNSPLHF.

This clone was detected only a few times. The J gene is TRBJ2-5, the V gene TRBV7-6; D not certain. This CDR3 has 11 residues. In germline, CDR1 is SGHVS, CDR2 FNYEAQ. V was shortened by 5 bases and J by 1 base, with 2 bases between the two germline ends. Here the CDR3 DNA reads TGTGCCAGCAGCAGCCAAGAGACCCAGTACTTC. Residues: CASSSQETQYF. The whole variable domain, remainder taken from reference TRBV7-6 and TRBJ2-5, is GAGVSQSPRYKVTKRGQDVALRCDPISGHVSLYWYRQALGQGPEFLTYFNYEAQQDKSGLPNDRFSAERPEGSISTLTIQRTEQRDSAMYRCASSSQETQYFGPGTRLLVL.